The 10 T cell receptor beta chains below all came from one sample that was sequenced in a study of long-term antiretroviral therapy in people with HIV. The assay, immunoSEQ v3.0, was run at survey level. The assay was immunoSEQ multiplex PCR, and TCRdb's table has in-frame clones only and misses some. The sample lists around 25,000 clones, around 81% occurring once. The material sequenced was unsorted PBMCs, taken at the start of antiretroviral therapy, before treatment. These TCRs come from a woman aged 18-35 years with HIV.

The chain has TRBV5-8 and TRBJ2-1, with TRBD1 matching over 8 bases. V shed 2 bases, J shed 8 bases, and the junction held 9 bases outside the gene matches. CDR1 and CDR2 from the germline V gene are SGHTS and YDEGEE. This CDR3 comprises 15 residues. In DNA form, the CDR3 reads TGTGCCAGCAGCTTCAGGGGGCGCCTAGCCGATGAGCAGTTCTTC. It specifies CASSFRGRLADEQFF.

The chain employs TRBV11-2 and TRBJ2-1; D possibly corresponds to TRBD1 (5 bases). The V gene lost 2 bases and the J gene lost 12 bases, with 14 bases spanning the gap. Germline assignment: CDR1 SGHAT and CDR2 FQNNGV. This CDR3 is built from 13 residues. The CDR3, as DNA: TGTGCCAGCAGCTTAAATCAGGGAAAAGGGCAGTTCTTC. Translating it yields CASSLNQGKGQFF.

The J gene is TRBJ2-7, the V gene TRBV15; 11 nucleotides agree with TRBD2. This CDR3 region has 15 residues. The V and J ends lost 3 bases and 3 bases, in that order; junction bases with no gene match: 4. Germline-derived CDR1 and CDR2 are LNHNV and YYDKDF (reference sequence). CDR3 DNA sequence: TGTGCCACCAGCAGTGTAGCGGGAGGGGTCTACGAGCAGTACTTC. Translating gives CATSSVAGGVYEQYF.

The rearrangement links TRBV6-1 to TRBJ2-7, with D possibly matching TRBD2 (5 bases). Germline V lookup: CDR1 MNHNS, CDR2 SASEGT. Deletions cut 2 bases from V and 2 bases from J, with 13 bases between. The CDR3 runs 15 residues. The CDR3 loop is CASSEMGIATYEQYF. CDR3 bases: TGTGCCAGCAGTGAAATGGGGATAGCGACCTACGAGCAGTACTTC.

CDR3 sequence: CASSLETGVEQPQHF. The CDR3 nucleotides are TGTGCCAGCAGCTTAGAGACAGGGGTCGAGCAGCCCCAGCATTTT. The V and J genes are TRBV7-9 and TRBJ1-5, with 8 bases identical to TRBD1. V was clipped by 1 base and J by 7 bases; unmatched bases: 6. CDR1 is SEHNR, CDR2 FQNEAQ, per germline (reference sequence). The CDR3 runs 15 residues.

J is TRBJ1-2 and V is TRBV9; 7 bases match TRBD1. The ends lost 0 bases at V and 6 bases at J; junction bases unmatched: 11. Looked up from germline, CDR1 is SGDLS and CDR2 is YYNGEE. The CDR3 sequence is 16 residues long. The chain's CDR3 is CASSVDLDRVDDGYTF. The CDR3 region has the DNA TGTGCCAGCAGCGTAGACCTTGACAGGGTGGATGATGGCTACACCTTC.

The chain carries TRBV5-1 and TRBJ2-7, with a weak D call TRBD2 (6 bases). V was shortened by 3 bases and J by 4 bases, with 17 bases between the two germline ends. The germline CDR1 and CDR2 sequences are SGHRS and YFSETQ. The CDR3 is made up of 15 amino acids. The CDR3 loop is CASSYLTSGAYEQYF. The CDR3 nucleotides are TGCGCCAGCAGCTACTTGACTAGTGGGGCTTACGAGCAGTACTTC. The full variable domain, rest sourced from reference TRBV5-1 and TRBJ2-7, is KAGVTQTPRYLIKTRGQQVTLSCSPISGHRSVSWYQQTPGQGLQFLFEYFSETQRNKGNFPGRFSGRQFSNSRSEMNVSTLELGDSALYLCASSYLTSGAYEQYFGPGTRLTVT.

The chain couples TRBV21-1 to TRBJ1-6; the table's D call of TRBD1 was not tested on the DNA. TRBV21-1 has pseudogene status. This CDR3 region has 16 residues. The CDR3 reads CASLSRDRGRLAPLHF. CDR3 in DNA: TGTGCCAGCCTGTCCCGGGACAGGGGTCGATTGGCACCCCTCCACTTT.

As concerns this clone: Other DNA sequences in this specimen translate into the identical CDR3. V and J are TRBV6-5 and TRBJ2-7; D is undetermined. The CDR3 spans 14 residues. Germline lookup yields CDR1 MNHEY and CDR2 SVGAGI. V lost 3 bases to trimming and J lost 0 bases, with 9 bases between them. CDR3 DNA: TGTGCCAGCAGTTATTCCCAGAGCTCCTACGAGCAGTACTTC. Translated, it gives CASSYSQSSYEQYF.

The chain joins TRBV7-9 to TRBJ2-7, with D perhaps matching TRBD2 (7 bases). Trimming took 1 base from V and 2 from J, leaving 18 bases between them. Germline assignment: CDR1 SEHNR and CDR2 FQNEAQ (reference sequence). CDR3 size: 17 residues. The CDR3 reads CASSLGPLGGGTYEQYF. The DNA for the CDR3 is TGTGCCAGCAGCTTAGGGCCCTTAGGGGGGGGCACCTACGAGCAGTACTTC.